The T cell receptor (beta chain) under discussion was sequenced for a study of cytomegalovirus exposure and HLA in healthy donors. There are 15 residues in the CDR3. V gave up 1 base and J gave up 6 bases, with 18 bases separating them. Germline lookup yields CDR1 SQVTM and CDR2 ANQGSEA. PCR used 60 Vbeta primers and 13 Jbeta primers. Profiling relied on immunoSEQ multiplex PCR, and the TCRdb table lists in-frame clones only, not all of them. The sample shows 140,000 to 150,000 clones, about 8.9% of them seen only once. To note about this clone: Its specificity is unknown.

General study results and limits: The listing of roughly 160 TCR beta chains classed them as cytomegalovirus-associated. Later analysis demonstrated an association between a missense DCLRE1C variant and TCR beta V- and J-gene trimming. In a later analysis, across HLA loci, associated TCR counts were highest for DRB1, lowest for HLA-C.

The chain carries TRBV29-1 and TRBJ1-1, with D tentatively TRBD1 (6 bases). This TCR was recovered from a man aged 45-60 years in good health and CMV-seronegative. The sequencing sample was made of PBMCs. In nucleotides, the CDR3 is TGCAGCGTTGAAGGTGGGGTCAGGGGTGGGTCTGAAGCTTTCTTT. It encodes CSVEGGVRGGSEAFF.